These 16 T cell receptor beta chains share one sample of origin, sequenced in a study of cytomegalovirus exposure and HLA in healthy donors. Researchers ran the PCR with 60 Vbeta and 13 Jbeta primers. Sequencing used immunoSEQ multiplex PCR; TCRdb keeps in-frame clones, though not all of them. The sample includes more than 100,000 clones, 75% to 90% of them seen just once. The sample comprised PBMCs. Source of these receptors: a young man in good health and CMV-seronegative.

The chain joins TRBV9 to TRBJ2-2; the D gene is possibly TRBD1 (6 bases). There are 13 residues in the CDR3. V lost 2 bases, J lost 7 bases, and 9 bases lay in between. Germline values: CDR1 SGDLS, CDR2 YYNGEE. CDR3 protein: CASSVGALGELFF. Here the CDR3 DNA reads TGTGCCAGCAGCGTGGGGGCTCTCGGGGAGCTGTTTTTT.

The CDR3, as DNA: TGTGCCGTCCAAGGACAGGGGGACTATGGCTACACCTTC. Translation: CAVQGQGDYGYTF. The rearrangement links TRBV10-3 to TRBJ1-2; 10 nucleotides line up with TRBD1. Looked up from germline, CDR1 is ENHRY and CDR2 is SYGVKD. Losses at the gene ends were 11 bases for V and 3 bases for J; bases not matched to a gene: 6. The CDR3 length is 13 residues.

Within the sample, this clone is medium-sized (0.01 to 0.1%). CDR3 nucleotide sequence: TGTGCCAGCAGTGATCTCCCCCCTGGCGGGGGCTTGTCACCCCTCCACTTT. Its translation is CASSDLPPGGGLSPLHF. This chain joins TRBV25-1 and TRBJ1-6; perhaps TRBD1 as D (6 bases). Trimming took 3 bases from V and 10 from J, leaving 22 bases between them. The CDR3 length is 17 residues. Germline V CDR1 and CDR2: MGHDK, SYGVNS.

The CDR3 DNA reads as TGCAGCGCTCACTCGGGCCAAGAGACCCAGTACTTC. Its translation is CSAHSGQETQYF. The chain combines TRBV29-1 with TRBJ2-5; D not resolved. V was shortened by 7 bases and J by 1 base, with 10 bases between the two germline ends. CDR1 and CDR2 from the germline V gene are SQVTM and ANQGSEA. The CDR3 has 12 residues.

The chain has TRBV2 and TRBJ1-4; a weak D match, TRBD1 (5 bases). The CDR3 runs 15 residues. Germline V gene sequence: CDR1 SNHLY, CDR2 FYNNEI. V lost 6 bases, J lost 3 bases, and 14 bases lay in between. The CDR3 sequence: CASRALTVPNEKLFF. The CDR3 nucleotides are TGTGCCAGCAGGGCCCTGACAGTTCCTAATGAAAAACTGTTTTTT.

The CDR3 bases are TGTGCCACCATGGGGCCAGCAAGAAACGGTGACTATGGCTACACCTTC. The encoded protein is CATMGPARNGDYGYTF. The chain uses TRBV28 and TRBJ1-2; D might be TRBD1 (5 bases). This CDR3 contains 16 residues. Germline lookup yields CDR1 MDHEN and CDR2 SYDVKM. V lost 10 bases, J lost 3 bases, and 24 bases lay in between.

In this sample, this clone turned up a few times. The V gene is TRBV15, the J gene TRBJ1-1; weak D call: TRBD1 (6 bases). Germline CDR1 is LNHNV and CDR2 is YYDKDF (reference sequence). V shed 0 bases and J shed 8 bases, with 13 bases lying between them. The CDR3 extends over 14 amino acids. CDR3 sequence reads: CATSRDPMQGEAFF. The CDR3 DNA reads as TGTGCCACCAGCAGAGACCCCATGCAGGGGGAAGCTTTCTTT.

The V and J genes are TRBV9 and TRBJ2-7; 7 bases are a match to TRBD1. With 2 bases clipped from V and 6 bases from J, the junction kept 8 bases outside the gene matches. The CDR3 contains 14 residues. Looked up from germline, CDR1 is SGDLS and CDR2 is YYNGEE. The CDR3 region has the DNA TGTGCCAGCAGCGTGAAGGGGGCTGGGGGCGAGCAGTACTTC. Translated, it gives CASSVKGAGGEQYF.

The chain combines TRBV11-3 with TRBJ2-1, with TRBD1 identical over 9 bases. The CDR3 covers 14 residues. Trimming took 6 bases from V and 6 from J; bases not matched to a gene: 6. Per the germline V gene, CDR1 is SGHNT and CDR2 is YENEEA. CDR3 nucleotides: TGTGCCAGCAGTTTGGGACAGGGACGCAATGAGCAGTTCTTC. Translated: CASSLGQGRNEQFF.

This sequence joins TRBV25-1 and TRBJ2-7; 10 bases fit TRBD1. Losses at the gene ends were 4 bases for V and 1 base for J; bases not matched to a gene: 7. The CDR3 totals 16 residues. Germline V gene data show CDR1 as MGHDK and CDR2 as SYGVNS. The CDR3 here is CASSAPGQGSSYEQYF. The CDR3 nucleotides are TGTGCCAGCAGTGCACCGGGACAGGGGAGTTCCTACGAGCAGTACTTC.

The chain uses TRBV28 and TRBJ2-7, with D tentatively TRBD2 (5 bases). The CDR3 is 15 residues long. The germline gives CDR1 MDHEN, CDR2 SYDVKM. The V and J ends lost 2 bases and 3 bases respectively, with 14 bases between them. CDR3 sequence: CASSLNPDSGYEQYF. As DNA, the CDR3 is TGTGCCAGCAGTTTAAACCCGGACTCTGGCTACGAGCAGTACTTC.

The chain recombines TRBV19 with TRBJ2-7, with TRBD1 identical over 9 bases. The junction had 11 bases not matched to a gene; V was cut back by 6 bases and J by 2 bases. The CDR3 covers 16 residues. Germline-derived CDR1 and CDR2 are LNHDA and SQIVND (reference sequence). CDR3 DNA: TGTGCCAGTAGCGTCATCGGGACAGGGATTACCTACGAGCAGTACTTC. Translated: CASSVIGTGITYEQYF.

The chain recombines TRBV7-2 with TRBJ2-3, with 7 bases lining up with TRBD1. Germline V CDR1 and CDR2: SGHTA, FQGNSA. Trimming at V came to 4 bases and at J to 1 base, leaving 5 bases not matched to a gene. The CDR3 totals 15 residues. For the CDR3, the DNA is TGTGCCAGCAGCTCGAGACAGGGAGGCACAGATACGCAGTATTTT. This sequence encodes CASSSRQGGTDTQYF.

The chain couples TRBV4-2 to TRBJ1-4, with 8 bases aligning to TRBD1. Germline V lookup: CDR1 LGHNA, CDR2 YNFKEQ. Trimming cost V 3 bases and J 7 bases; bases outside gene matches: 4. The CDR3 is made up of 14 amino acids. The chain's CDR3 is CASSQDRVGEKLFF. CDR3 coding DNA: TGTGCCAGCAGCCAGGACAGGGTGGGTGAAAAACTGTTTTTT.

This sequence joins TRBV6-1 and TRBJ1-6; 11 bases agree with TRBD1. The CDR3 is 15 amino acids. Germline values: CDR1 MNHNS, CDR2 SASEGT. Trimming took 7 bases from V and 7 from J; bases not matched to a gene: 6. The CDR3 sequence: CASTSGTGGNSPLHF. DNA for the CDR3: TGTGCCAGCACCTCGGGGACAGGGGGAAATTCACCCCTCCACTTT.

V usage is TRBV30 and J usage is TRBJ2-3; 8 positions agree with TRBD2. Germline V gene lookup returns CDR1 GTSNPN and CDR2 SVGIG (reference sequence). Losses at the gene ends were 0 bases for V and 4 bases for J; bases not matched to a gene: 3. CDR3 size: 14 residues. In nucleotides, the CDR3 is TGTGCCTGGAGTGTTAGCGGGGAGGCAGATACGCAGTATTTT. It translates to CAWSVSGEADTQYF. The variable domain in full, completed from reference TRBV30 and TRBJ2-3, reads SQTIHQWPATLVQPVGSPLSLECTVEGTSNPNLYWYRQAAGRGLQLLFYSVGIGQISSEVPQNLSASRPQDRQFILSSKKLLLSDSGFYLCAWSVSGEADTQYFGPGTRLTVL.